Listed below are T cell receptor beta chains from one sample, sequenced in a study of radiotherapy plus CTLA-4 blockade in lung cancer. The assay was immunoSEQ multiplex PCR, and TCRdb's table has in-frame clones only and misses some. The sample contains 53,000 or so clones, 70% to 80% of which appear only once. Sequenced material: peripheral blood, taken from a patient treated with radiotherapy plus ipilimumab. All receptors come from a human donor with non-small cell lung cancer who had stable disease on radiotherapy plus ipilimumab. Both conserved end residues are part of each CDR3. D genes are given only for firm matches. Not every row has a clone size; where given, it reads once, few, many or a size class.

V gene: TRBV27; J gene: TRBJ1-2; clone size: -; D gene: -; CDR3 protein: CASTIDPNYGYTF; CDR3 DNA: TGTGCCAGCACTATAGACCCTAACTATGGCTACACCTTC
V gene: TRBV18; J gene: TRBJ2-7; clone size: -; D gene: -; CDR3 protein: CASSPSGGEQYF; CDR3 DNA: TGTGCCAGCTCACCCTCCGGTGGGGAGCAGTACTTC
V gene: TRBV11-1; J gene: TRBJ2-3; clone size: -; D gene: -; CDR3 protein: CASSFLAGRTDTQYF; CDR3 DNA: TGTGCCAGCAGCTTTCTCGCGGGGCGCACAGATACGCAGTATTTT
V gene: TRBV7-2; J gene: TRBJ1-2; clone size: -; D gene: -; CDR3 protein: CASSLANYGYTF; CDR3 DNA: TGTGCCAGCAGCTTAGCTAACTATGGCTACACCTTC
V gene: TRBV28; J gene: TRBJ1-5; clone size: -; D gene: TRBD1; CDR3 protein: CASRAGGTSNQPQHF; CDR3 DNA: TGTGCCAGCAGGGCAGGGGGCACTAGCAATCAGCCCCAGCATTTT
V gene: TRBV27; J gene: TRBJ1-2; clone size: -; D gene: TRBD1; CDR3 protein: CASSVDRARSGYTF; CDR3 DNA: TGTGCCAGCAGTGTCGACAGGGCCCGTTCTGGCTACACCTTC
V gene: TRBV10-3; J gene: TRBJ2-1; clone size: -; D gene: -; CDR3 protein: CAISESPPTDSPWVQFF; CDR3 DNA: TGTGCCATCAGTGAGTCCCCACCCACGGACAGCCCCTGGGTGCAGTTCTTC
V gene: TRBV5-4; J gene: TRBJ2-3; clone size: -; D gene: TRBD2; CDR3 protein: CASSLGLDTDTQYF; CDR3 DNA: TGTGCCAGCAGCTTAGGACTAGACACAGATACGCAGTATTTT
V gene: TRBV7-2; J gene: TRBJ2-4; clone size: -; D gene: -; CDR3 protein: CASSHDRQNIAKNIQYF; CDR3 DNA: TGTGCCAGCAGCCACGATCGACAGAACATAGCCAAAAACATTCAGTACTTC
V gene: TRBV18; J gene: TRBJ1-2; clone size: -; D gene: -; CDR3 protein: CASSPQAGPNYGYTF; CDR3 DNA: TGTGCCAGCTCACCTCAGGCAGGCCCTAACTATGGCTACACCTTC
V gene: TRBV5-1; J gene: TRBJ1-2; clone size: -; D gene: -; CDR3 protein: CASSLVGGNYGYTF; CDR3 DNA: TGCGCCAGCAGCTTGGTGGGGGGAAACTATGGCTACACCTTC
V gene: TRBV28; J gene: TRBJ1-4; clone size: -; D gene: -; CDR3 protein: CASRHQGEKLFF; CDR3 DNA: TGTGCCAGCAGACATCAAGGTGAAAAACTGTTTTTT
V gene: TRBV25-1; J gene: TRBJ1-1; clone size: once; D gene: TRBD1; CDR3 protein: CASSAHRGAGQDSTEAFF; CDR3 DNA: TGTGCCAGCAGTGCTCATAGGGGGGCGGGACAGGATAGCACTGAAGCTTTCTTT
V gene: TRBV27; J gene: TRBJ1-3; clone size: -; D gene: -; CDR3 protein: CASSSGNTIYF; CDR3 DNA: TGTGCCAGCAGCTCTGGAAACACCATATATTTT
V gene: TRBV16; J gene: TRBJ2-1; clone size: -; D gene: TRBD2; CDR3 protein: CASSQSRGTEQFF; CDR3 DNA: TGTGCCAGCAGCCAATCGCGGGGGACTGAGCAGTTCTTC
V gene: TRBV7-2; J gene: TRBJ1-1; clone size: -; D gene: -; CDR3 protein: CASSFPKNKNTEAFF; CDR3 DNA: TGTGCCAGCAGCTTCCCGAAGAATAAGAACACTGAAGCTTTCTTT
V gene: TRBV5-4; J gene: TRBJ2-1; clone size: -; D gene: TRBD2; CDR3 protein: CASSLGGTSGGVNEQFF; CDR3 DNA: TGTGCCAGCAGCTTGGGAGGGACTAGCGGGGGCGTGAATGAGCAGTTCTTC
V gene: TRBV6-6; J gene: TRBJ2-7; clone size: few; D gene: -; CDR3 protein: CASSPPSSTQYF; CDR3 DNA: TGTGCCAGCAGCCCCCCCTCCTCGACGCAGTACTTC
V gene: TRBV10-1; J gene: TRBJ2-2; clone size: few; D gene: TRBD2; CDR3 protein: CATSPGGLMNTGELFF; CDR3 DNA: TGCGCCACCAGCCCCGGGGGGTTAATGAACACCGGGGAGCTGTTTTTT
V gene: TRBV6-1; J gene: TRBJ2-2; clone size: -; D gene: -; CDR3 protein: CASNRRQDAGELFF; CDR3 DNA: TGTGCCAGCAACCGCAGGCAAGATGCCGGGGAGCTGTTTTTT
V gene: TRBV21-1; J gene: TRBJ2-7; clone size: many; D gene: -; CDR3 protein: CASSKEGVTGTLVSYEQYF; CDR3 DNA: TGTGCCAGCAGCAAAGAGGGGGTGACGGGAACCCTGGTATCCTACGAGCAGTACTTC
V gene: TRBV5-1; J gene: TRBJ2-3; clone size: -; D gene: -; CDR3 protein: CASSSTGPTDTQYF; CDR3 DNA: TGCGCCAGCAGTTCTACGGGGCCCACAGATACGCAGTATTTT
V gene: TRBV4-3; J gene: TRBJ2-2; clone size: -; D gene: TRBD1; CDR3 protein: CASSQSGQGSFSGELFF; CDR3 DNA: TGCGCCAGCAGCCAATCCGGACAGGGTAGTTTTTCCGGGGAGCTGTTTTTT
V gene: TRBV10-2; J gene: TRBJ1-5; clone size: -; D gene: TRBD1; CDR3 protein: CASSPYMDRGLNQPQHF; CDR3 DNA: TGCGCCAGCAGCCCCTATATGGACAGGGGGCTTAATCAGCCCCAGCATTTT
V gene: TRBV7-2; J gene: TRBJ2-6; clone size: -; D gene: TRBD2; CDR3 protein: CASRHSGSGANVLTF; CDR3 DNA: TGTGCCAGCAGGCATAGCGGGTCTGGGGCCAACGTCCTGACTTTC
V gene: TRBV6-5; J gene: TRBJ2-3; clone size: -; D gene: -; CDR3 protein: CASSDPPLTDTQYF; CDR3 DNA: TGTGCCAGCAGTGATCCACCACTTACAGATACGCAGTATTTT
V gene: TRBV27; J gene: TRBJ1-1; clone size: -; D gene: -; CDR3 protein: CASQHRMNTEAFF; CDR3 DNA: TGTGCCAGCCAACACCGCATGAACACTGAAGCTTTCTTT
V gene: TRBV19; J gene: TRBJ1-1; clone size: -; D gene: -; CDR3 protein: CASSIQLGNTEAFF; CDR3 DNA: TGTGCCAGTAGTATACAGTTAGGGAACACTGAAGCTTTCTTT
V gene: TRBV19; J gene: TRBJ1-3; clone size: once; D gene: TRBD1; CDR3 protein: CASSPDRSYGNTIYF; CDR3 DNA: TGTGCCAGTAGTCCGGACAGGAGTTATGGAAACACCATATATTTT
V gene: TRBV9; J gene: TRBJ2-7; clone size: -; D gene: -; CDR3 protein: CASSGDGSYEQYF; CDR3 DNA: TGTGCCAGCAGCGGGGACGGCAGCTACGAGCAGTACTTC
V gene: TRBV21-1; J gene: TRBJ1-5; clone size: -; D gene: -; CDR3 protein: CASSKTAGLQPQHF; CDR3 DNA: TGTGCCAGCAGCAAAACAGCGGGACTTCAGCCCCAGCATTTT
V gene: TRBV6-5; J gene: TRBJ1-2; clone size: -; D gene: TRBD1; CDR3 protein: CASDPGQGNGYTF; CDR3 DNA: TGTGCCAGCGACCCGGGACAGGGGAATGGCTACACCTTC
V gene: TRBV5-5; J gene: TRBJ1-1; clone size: -; D gene: -; CDR3 protein: CASSLGNLNTEAFF; CDR3 DNA: TGTGCCAGCAGCTTGGGGAACCTGAACACTGAAGCTTTCTTT
V gene: TRBV7-2; J gene: TRBJ2-2; clone size: -; D gene: -; CDR3 protein: CASSLGSTGELFF; CDR3 DNA: TGTGCCAGCAGCTTAGGGAGCACCGGGGAGCTGTTTTTT
V gene: TRBV6-5; J gene: TRBJ1-1; clone size: -; D gene: -; CDR3 protein: CASSYSGREAFF; CDR3 DNA: TGTGCCAGCAGTTATTCGGGCCGAGAAGCTTTCTTT
V gene: TRBV6-4; J gene: TRBJ2-5; clone size: -; D gene: -; CDR3 protein: CASSRLSGETQYF; CDR3 DNA: TGTGCCAGCAGTCGACTCTCCGGGGAGACCCAGTACTTC
V gene: TRBV5-1; J gene: TRBJ2-2; clone size: once; D gene: TRBD1; CDR3 protein: CASSLGTGTGELFF; CDR3 DNA: TGCGCCAGCAGCTTGGGGACAGGGACCGGGGAGCTGTTTTTT
V gene: TRBV7-9; J gene: TRBJ1-2; clone size: few; D gene: -; CDR3 protein: CASSLEGSGYGYTF; CDR3 DNA: TGTGCCAGCAGCTTAGAGGGAAGCGGCTATGGCTACACCTTC
V gene: TRBV10-1; J gene: TRBJ2-7; clone size: -; D gene: TRBD1; CDR3 protein: CASSDGQGIDEQYF; CDR3 DNA: TGCGCCAGCAGTGACGGACAGGGTATTGACGAGCAGTACTTC
V gene: TRBV6-1; J gene: TRBJ2-1; clone size: once; D gene: -; CDR3 protein: CASSEMGEQFF; CDR3 DNA: TGTGCCAGCAGTGAAATGGGTGAGCAGTTCTTC
V gene: TRBV28; J gene: TRBJ1-1; clone size: -; D gene: TRBD1; CDR3 protein: CASSPPGQVNTEAFF; CDR3 DNA: TGTGCCAGCAGTCCGCCGGGACAGGTTAACACTGAAGCTTTCTTT
V gene: TRBV27; J gene: TRBJ1-5; clone size: -; D gene: TRBD1; CDR3 protein: CASSWDRNQPQHF; CDR3 DNA: TGTGCCAGCAGTTGGGACAGGAATCAGCCCCAGCATTTT
V gene: TRBV19; J gene: TRBJ2-2; clone size: -; D gene: -; CDR3 protein: CASSTDINTGELFF; CDR3 DNA: TGTGCCAGTAGCACGGACATCAACACCGGGGAGCTGTTTTTT
V gene: TRBV6-5; J gene: TRBJ1-2; clone size: once; D gene: -; CDR3 protein: CASSYSSRGDYGYTF; CDR3 DNA: TGTGCCAGCAGTTACTCGAGTAGGGGCGACTATGGCTACACCTTC
V gene: TRBV18; J gene: TRBJ2-2; clone size: once; D gene: TRBD1; CDR3 protein: CASSSDRGRNTGELFF; CDR3 DNA: TGTGCCAGCTCATCGGACAGGGGACGAAACACCGGGGAGCTGTTTTTT
V gene: TRBV5-5; J gene: TRBJ1-4; clone size: once; D gene: -; CDR3 protein: CASSLGDINEKLFF; CDR3 DNA: TGTGCCAGCAGCTTGGGGGACATCAATGAAAAACTGTTTTTT
V gene: TRBV27; J gene: TRBJ2-1; clone size: -; D gene: TRBD1; CDR3 protein: CASSLGTTGVEQFF; CDR3 DNA: TGTGCCAGCAGTTTAGGGACCACAGGGGTTGAGCAGTTCTTC
V gene: TRBV6-1; J gene: TRBJ1-1; clone size: -; D gene: -; CDR3 protein: CASSGQKDTEAFF; CDR3 DNA: TGTGCCAGCAGTGGGCAGAAGGACACTGAAGCTTTCTTT
V gene: TRBV6-1; J gene: TRBJ1-6; clone size: -; D gene: TRBD1; CDR3 protein: CASSPEGTGASPLHF; CDR3 DNA: TGTGCCAGCAGCCCAGAGGGGACAGGGGCTTCACCCCTCCACTTT
V gene: TRBV7-9; J gene: TRBJ2-3; clone size: -; D gene: TRBD1; CDR3 protein: CASSYWGTDTDTQYF; CDR3 DNA: TGTGCCAGCAGCTATTGGGGGACAGACACAGATACGCAGTATTTT
V gene: TRBV19; J gene: TRBJ1-2; clone size: -; D gene: -; CDR3 protein: CASFRQDLGVEGYTF; CDR3 DNA: TGTGCCAGCTTTCGACAGGACCTAGGGGTGGAAGGCTACACCTTC
V gene: TRBV19; J gene: TRBJ1-2; clone size: -; D gene: -; CDR3 protein: CASSTDGTSLGGYTF; CDR3 DNA: TGTGCCAGTAGTACAGACGGGACCTCTCTCGGGGGCTACACCTTC